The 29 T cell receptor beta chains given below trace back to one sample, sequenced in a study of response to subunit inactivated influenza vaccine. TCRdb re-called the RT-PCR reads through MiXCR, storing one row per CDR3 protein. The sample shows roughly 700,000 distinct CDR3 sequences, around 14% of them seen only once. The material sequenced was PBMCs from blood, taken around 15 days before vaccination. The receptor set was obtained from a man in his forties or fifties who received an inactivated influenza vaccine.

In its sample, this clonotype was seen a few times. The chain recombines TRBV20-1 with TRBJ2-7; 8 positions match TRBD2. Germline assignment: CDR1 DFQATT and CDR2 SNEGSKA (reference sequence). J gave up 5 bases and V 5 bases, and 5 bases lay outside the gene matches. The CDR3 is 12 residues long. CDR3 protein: CSAQRGYDEQYF. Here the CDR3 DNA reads TGCAGTGCTCAGCGGGGGTACGACGAGCAGTACTTC.

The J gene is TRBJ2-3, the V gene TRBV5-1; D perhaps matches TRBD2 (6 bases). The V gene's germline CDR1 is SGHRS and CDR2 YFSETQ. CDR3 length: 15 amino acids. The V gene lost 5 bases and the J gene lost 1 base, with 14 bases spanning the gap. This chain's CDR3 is CASRASPGGTDTQYF. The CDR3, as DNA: TGCGCCAGCAGGGCCAGCCCGGGAGGCACAGATACGCAGTATTTT. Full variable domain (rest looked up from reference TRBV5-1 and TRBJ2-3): KAGVTQTPRYLIKTRGQQVTLSCSPISGHRSVSWYQQTPGQGLQFLFEYFSETQRNKGNFPGRFSGRQFSNSRSEMNVSTLELGDSALYLCASRASPGGTDTQYFGPGTRLTVL.

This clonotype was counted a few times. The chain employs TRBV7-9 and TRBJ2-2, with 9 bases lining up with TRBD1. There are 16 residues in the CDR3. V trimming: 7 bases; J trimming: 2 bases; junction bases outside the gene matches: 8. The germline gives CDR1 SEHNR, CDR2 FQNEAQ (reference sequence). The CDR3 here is CASTTTDRGNTGELFF. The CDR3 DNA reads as TGTGCCAGCACAACTACGGACAGGGGAAACACCGGGGAGCTGTTTTTT.

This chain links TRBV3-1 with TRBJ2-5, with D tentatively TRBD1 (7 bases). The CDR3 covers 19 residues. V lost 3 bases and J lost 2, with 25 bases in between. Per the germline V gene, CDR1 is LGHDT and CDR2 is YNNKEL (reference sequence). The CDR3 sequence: CASSQNPRWGRGVQETQYF. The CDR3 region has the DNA TGTGCCAGCAGCCAGAACCCACGTTGGGGCAGGGGGGTTCAAGAGACCCAGTACTTC.

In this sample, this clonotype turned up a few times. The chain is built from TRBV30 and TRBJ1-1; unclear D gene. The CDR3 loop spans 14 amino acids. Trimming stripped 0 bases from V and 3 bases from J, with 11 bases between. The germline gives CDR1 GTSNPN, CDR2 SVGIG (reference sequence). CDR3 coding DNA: TGTGCCTGGAGTGTGTCCAGGCGTGACACTGAAGCTTTCTTT. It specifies CAWSVSRRDTEAFF.

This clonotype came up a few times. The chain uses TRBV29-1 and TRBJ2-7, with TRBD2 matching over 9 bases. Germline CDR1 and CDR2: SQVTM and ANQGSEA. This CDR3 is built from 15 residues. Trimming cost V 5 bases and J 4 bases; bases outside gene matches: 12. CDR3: CSVRGDGREGYEQYF. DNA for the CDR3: TGCAGCGTTCGGGGAGACGGGCGGGAGGGATACGAGCAGTACTTC.

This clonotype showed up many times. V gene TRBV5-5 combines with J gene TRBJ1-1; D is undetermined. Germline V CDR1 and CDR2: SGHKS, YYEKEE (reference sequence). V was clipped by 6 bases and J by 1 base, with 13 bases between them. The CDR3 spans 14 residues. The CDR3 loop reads CASTSAPENTEAFF. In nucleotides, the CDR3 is TGTGCCAGCACCTCGGCCCCAGAGAACACTGAAGCTTTCTTT.

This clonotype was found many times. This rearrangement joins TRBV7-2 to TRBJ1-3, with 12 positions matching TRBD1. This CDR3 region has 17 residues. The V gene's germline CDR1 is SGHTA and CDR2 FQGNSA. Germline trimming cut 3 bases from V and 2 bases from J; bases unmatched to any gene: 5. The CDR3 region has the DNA TGTGCCAGCAGCTTGAAGGGACAGGGGGCGACTGGAAACACCATATATTTT. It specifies CASSLKGQGATGNTIYF.

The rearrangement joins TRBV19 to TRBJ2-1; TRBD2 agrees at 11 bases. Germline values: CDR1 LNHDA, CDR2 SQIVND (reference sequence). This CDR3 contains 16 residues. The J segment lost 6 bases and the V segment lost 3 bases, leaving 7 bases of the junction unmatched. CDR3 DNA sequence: TGTGCCAGTAGTATTCCCCCTAGCGGGAGGATCAATGAGCAGTTCTTC. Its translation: CASSIPPSGRINEQFF.

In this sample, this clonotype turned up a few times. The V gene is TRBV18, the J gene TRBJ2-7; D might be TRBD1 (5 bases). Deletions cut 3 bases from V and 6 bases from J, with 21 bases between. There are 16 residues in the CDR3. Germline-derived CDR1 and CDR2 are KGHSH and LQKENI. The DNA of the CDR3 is TGTGCCAGCTCACCCTTTTCAGGGATTGAGAACGGCGAGCAGTACTTC. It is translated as CASSPFSGIENGEQYF.

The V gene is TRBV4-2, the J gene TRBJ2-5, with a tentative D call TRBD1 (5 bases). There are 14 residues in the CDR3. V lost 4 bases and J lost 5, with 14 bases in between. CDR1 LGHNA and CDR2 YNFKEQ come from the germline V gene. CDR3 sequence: CASSPRQYRETQYF. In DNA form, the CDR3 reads TGTGCCAGCAGCCCCCGACAGTACCGGGAGACCCAGTACTTC.

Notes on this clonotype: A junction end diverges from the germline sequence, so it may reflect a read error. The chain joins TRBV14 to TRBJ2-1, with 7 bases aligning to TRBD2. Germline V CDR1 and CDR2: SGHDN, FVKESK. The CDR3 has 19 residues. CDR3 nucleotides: TGTGCGAGCAGTGCCGAGACTAGCCGGCCACTTAGCTCCGACAATGAGCAGTTCTTC. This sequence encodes CASSAETSRPLSSDNEQFF.

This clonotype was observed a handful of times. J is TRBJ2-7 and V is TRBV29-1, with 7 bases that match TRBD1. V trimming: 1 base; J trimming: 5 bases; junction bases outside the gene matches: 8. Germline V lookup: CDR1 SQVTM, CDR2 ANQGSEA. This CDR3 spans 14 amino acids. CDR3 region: CSVEGQGRLNEQYF. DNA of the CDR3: TGCAGCGTTGAAGGACAGGGTCGTTTGAACGAGCAGTACTTC.

CDR3 sequence reads: CASSLTPRGMNTEAFF. The CDR3 nucleotides are TGCGCCAGCAGCTTGACCCCCCGCGGCATGAACACTGAAGCTTTCTTT. The rearrangement joins TRBV5-1 to TRBJ1-1; D not resolved. Trimming took 1 base from V and 0 from J, leaving 13 bases between them. The germline CDR1 and CDR2 sequences are SGHRS and YFSETQ. The CDR3 sequence is 16 residues long.

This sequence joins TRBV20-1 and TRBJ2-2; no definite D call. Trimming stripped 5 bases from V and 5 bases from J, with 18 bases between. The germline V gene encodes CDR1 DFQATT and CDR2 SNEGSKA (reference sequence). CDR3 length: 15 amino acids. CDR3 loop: CSALLGSMGTGELFF. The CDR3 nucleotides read TGCAGTGCTCTCCTCGGGTCTATGGGGACCGGGGAGCTGTTTTTT.

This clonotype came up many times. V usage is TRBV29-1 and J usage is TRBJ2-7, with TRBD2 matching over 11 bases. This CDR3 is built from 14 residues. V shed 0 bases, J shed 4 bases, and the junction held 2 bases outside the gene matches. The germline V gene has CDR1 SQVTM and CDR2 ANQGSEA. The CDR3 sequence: CSVEEGTSGYEQYF. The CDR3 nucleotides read TGCAGCGTTGAAGAGGGGACTAGCGGATACGAGCAGTACTTC.

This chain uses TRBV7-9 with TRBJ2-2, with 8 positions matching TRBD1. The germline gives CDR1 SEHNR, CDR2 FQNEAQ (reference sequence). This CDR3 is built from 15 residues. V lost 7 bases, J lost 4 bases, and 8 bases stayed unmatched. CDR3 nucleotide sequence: TGTGCCAGCACCCCGGACAGGGTTCTCACCGGGGAGCTGTTTTTT. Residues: CASTPDRVLTGELFF.

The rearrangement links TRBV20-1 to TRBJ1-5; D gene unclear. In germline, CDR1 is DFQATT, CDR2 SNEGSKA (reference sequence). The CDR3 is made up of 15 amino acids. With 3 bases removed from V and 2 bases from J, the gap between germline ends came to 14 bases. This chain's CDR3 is CSASRLSKGNQPQHF. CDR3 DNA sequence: TGCAGTGCTAGTAGGCTGTCAAAGGGCAATCAGCCCCAGCATTTT.

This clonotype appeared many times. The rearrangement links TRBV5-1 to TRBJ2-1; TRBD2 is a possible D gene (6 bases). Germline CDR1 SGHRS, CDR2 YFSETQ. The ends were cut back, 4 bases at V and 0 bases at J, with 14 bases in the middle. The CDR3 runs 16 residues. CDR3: CASSQLAVGSYNEQFF. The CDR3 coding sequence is TGCGCCAGCAGCCAATTAGCGGTGGGCTCCTACAATGAGCAGTTCTTC.

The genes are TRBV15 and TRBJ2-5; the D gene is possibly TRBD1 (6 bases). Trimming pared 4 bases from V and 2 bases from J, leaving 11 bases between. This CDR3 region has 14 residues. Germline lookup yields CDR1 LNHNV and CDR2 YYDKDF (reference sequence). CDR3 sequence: CATSTGQKQETQYF. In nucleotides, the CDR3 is TGTGCCACCAGCACCGGACAGAAACAAGAGACCCAGTACTTC.

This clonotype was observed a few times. The CDR3 DNA reads as TGCGCCAGCAGCCACCCCAAAACGGGGAAGTCCTCTGGGGCCAACGTCCTGACTTTC. Residues: CASSHPKTGKSSGANVLTF. J is TRBJ2-6 and V is TRBV4-3, with D maybe TRBD2 (5 bases). Germline V gives CDR1 LGHNA, CDR2 YSLEER. V was trimmed by 3 bases and J by 0 bases, leaving 18 bases between them. The CDR3 has 19 amino acids.

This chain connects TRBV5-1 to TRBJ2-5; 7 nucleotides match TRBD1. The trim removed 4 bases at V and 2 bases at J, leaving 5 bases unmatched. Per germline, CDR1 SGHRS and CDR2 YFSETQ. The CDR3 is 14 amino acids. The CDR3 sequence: CASSRGQPQETQYF. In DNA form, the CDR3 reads TGCGCCAGCAGCAGGGGACAGCCTCAAGAGACCCAGTACTTC.

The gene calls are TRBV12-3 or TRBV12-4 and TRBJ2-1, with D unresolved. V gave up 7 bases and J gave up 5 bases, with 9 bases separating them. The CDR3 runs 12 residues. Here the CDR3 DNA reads TGTGCCAGCACACCTTCCCACAATGAGCAGTTCTTC. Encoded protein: CASTPSHNEQFF.

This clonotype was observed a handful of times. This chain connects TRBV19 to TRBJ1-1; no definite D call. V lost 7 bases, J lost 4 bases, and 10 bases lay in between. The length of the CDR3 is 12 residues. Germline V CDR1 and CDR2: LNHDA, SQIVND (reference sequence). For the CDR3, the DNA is TGTGCCAGTACTACGGGTGCCACTGAAGCTTTCTTT. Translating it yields CASTTGATEAFF.

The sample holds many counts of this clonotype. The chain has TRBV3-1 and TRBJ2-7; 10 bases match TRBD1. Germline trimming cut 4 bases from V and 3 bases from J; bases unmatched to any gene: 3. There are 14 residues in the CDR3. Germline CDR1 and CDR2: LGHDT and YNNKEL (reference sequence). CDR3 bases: TGTGCCAGCAGCCCATGGACAGGGGGCTACGAGCAGTACTTC. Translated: CASSPWTGGYEQYF.

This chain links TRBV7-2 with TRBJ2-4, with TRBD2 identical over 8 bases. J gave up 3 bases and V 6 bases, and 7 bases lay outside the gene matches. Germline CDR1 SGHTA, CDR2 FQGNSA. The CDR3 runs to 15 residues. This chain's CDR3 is CASRAAAGGKNIQYF. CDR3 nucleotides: TGTGCCAGCAGAGCCGCGGCGGGGGGCAAAAACATTCAGTACTTC.

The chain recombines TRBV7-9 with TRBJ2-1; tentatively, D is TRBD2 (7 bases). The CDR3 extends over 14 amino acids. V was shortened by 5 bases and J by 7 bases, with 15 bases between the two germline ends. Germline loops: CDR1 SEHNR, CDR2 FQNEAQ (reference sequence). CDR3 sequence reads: CASSRGAEVNEQFF. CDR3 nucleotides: TGTGCCAGCAGCCGGGGGGCGGAGGTTAATGAGCAGTTCTTC.

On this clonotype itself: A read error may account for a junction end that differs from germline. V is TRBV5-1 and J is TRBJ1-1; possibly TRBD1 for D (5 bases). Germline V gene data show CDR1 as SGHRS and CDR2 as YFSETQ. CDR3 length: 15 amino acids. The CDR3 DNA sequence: TGCGCCAGCAGCAGAGGGGAGACGGGGAACGCTGAAGCTTTCTTT. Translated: CASSRGETGNAEAFF.

The CDR3 loop is CSAPRDRVYNEQFF. The DNA of the CDR3 is TGCAGTGCTCCCCGGGACAGGGTCTACAATGAGCAGTTCTTC. This sequence joins TRBV20-1 and TRBJ2-1; 9 bases agree with TRBD1. V gave up 5 bases and J gave up 3 bases; unmatched junction bases: 5. This CDR3 contains 14 residues. Germline CDR1 DFQATT, CDR2 SNEGSKA (reference sequence).